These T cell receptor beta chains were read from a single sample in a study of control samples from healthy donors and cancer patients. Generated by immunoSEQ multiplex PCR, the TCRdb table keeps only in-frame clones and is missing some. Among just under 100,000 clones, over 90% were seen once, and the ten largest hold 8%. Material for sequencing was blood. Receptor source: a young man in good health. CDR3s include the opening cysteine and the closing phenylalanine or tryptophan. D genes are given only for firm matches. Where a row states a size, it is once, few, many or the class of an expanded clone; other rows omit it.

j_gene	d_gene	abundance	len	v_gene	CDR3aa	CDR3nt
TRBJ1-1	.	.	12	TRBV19	CASSTGYTEAFF	TGTGCCAGTAGTACTGGATACACTGAAGCTTTCTTT
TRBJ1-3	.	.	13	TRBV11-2	CASSLVPTNTIYF	TGTGCCAGCAGCTTAGTCCCCACCAACACCATATATTTT
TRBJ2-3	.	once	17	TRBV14	CASSLRQSGLFTDTQYF	TGTGCCAGCAGCCTACGACAGTCAGGACTCTTCACAGATACGCAGTATTTT
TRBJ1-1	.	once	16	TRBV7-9	CASSLGSGRVGTEAFF	TGTGCCAGCAGCTTAGGCTCAGGCAGGGTGGGAACTGAAGCTTTCTTT
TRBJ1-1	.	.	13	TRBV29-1	CSVLTEMNTEAFF	TGCAGCGTCCTGACAGAAATGAACACTGAAGCTTTCTTT
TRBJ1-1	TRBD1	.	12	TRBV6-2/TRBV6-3	CASSRQGVKAFF	TGTGCCAGCAGCCGACAGGGAGTTAAAGCTTTCTTT
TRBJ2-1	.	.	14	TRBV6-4	CASSEAASMNEQFF	TGTGCCAGCAGTGAAGCTGCTAGCATGAATGAGCAGTTCTTC
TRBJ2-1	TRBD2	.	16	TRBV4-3	CASSQVPSGIGNEQFF	TGCGCCAGCAGCCAAGTCCCTAGCGGGATAGGGAATGAGCAGTTCTTC
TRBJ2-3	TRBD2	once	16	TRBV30	CAWSVVLAGGTDTQYF	TGTGCCTGGAGTGTAGTACTAGCGGGGGGGACAGATACGCAGTATTTT
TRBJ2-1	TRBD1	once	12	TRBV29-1	CSARTGYNEQFF	TGCAGCGCCCGGACAGGATACAATGAGCAGTTCTTC
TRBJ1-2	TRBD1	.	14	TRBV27	CASSPTGGRYGYTF	TGTGCCAGCAGTCCGACAGGGGGCAGATATGGCTACACCTTC
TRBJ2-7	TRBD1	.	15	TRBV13	CASSPYRGVLYEQYF	TGTGCCAGCAGCCCTTACAGGGGAGTTCTTTACGAGCAGTACTTC
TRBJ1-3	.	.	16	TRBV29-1	CSVVGTQESSGNTIYF	TGCAGCGTTGTGGGGACGCAGGAGAGCTCTGGAAACACCATATATTTT
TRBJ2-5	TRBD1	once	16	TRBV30	CAWSANTGQGKETQYF	TGTGCCTGGAGTGCCAACACCGGACAGGGGAAAGAGACCCAGTACTTC
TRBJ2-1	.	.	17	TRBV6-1	CASSDSSGRGRYNEQFF	TGTGCCAGCAGTGATTCCTCAGGGAGGGGGAGATACAATGAGCAGTTCTTC
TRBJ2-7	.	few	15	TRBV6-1	CASSEEGGVPYEQYF	TGTGCCAGCAGTGAAGAGGGGGGGGTTCCCTACGAGCAGTACTTC
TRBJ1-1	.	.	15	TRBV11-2	CATAAWRGADTEAFF	TGTGCCACAGCAGCTTGGCGGGGGGCGGACACTGAAGCTTTCTTT
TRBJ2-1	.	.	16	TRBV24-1	CATSDPGTATYNEQFF	TGTGCCACCAGTGACCCCGGGACCGCGACCTACAATGAGCAGTTCTTC
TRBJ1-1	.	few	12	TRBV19	CASSMMKAEAFF	TGTGCCAGTAGTATGATGAAGGCTGAAGCTTTCTTT
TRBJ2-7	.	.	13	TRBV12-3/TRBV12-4	CASSRGPVYEQYF	TGTGCCAGCAGCCGGGGACCTGTCTACGAGCAGTACTTC
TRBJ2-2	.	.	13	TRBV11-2	CASSPPRAGELFF	TGTGCCAGCAGCCCCCCGCGGGCCGGGGAGCTGTTTTTT
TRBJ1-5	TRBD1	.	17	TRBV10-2	CASSDAVGQGIGQPQHF	TGCGCCAGCAGTGATGCGGTGGGACAGGGGATCGGTCAGCCCCAGCATTTT
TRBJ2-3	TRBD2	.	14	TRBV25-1	CAIGAGEYTDTQYF	TGTGCCATCGGAGCGGGGGAGTACACAGATACGCAGTATTTT
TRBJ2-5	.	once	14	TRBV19	CATSFQYRQETQYF	TGTGCCACTTCATTTCAATACCGCCAAGAGACCCAGTACTTC
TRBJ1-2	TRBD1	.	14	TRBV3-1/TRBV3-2	CASSLGQGAEGYTF	TGTGCCAGCAGCCTAGGACAGGGGGCTGAAGGCTACACCTTC
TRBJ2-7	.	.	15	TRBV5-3	CARSLKGEVPYEQYF	TGTGCCAGAAGCTTGAAGGGTGAGGTCCCCTACGAGCAGTACTTC
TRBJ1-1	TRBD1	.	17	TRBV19	CASSIGLWRQGNTEAFF	TGTGCCAGTAGTATAGGCTTGTGGCGACAGGGGAACACTGAAGCTTTCTTT
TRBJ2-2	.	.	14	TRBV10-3	CAISESRGTGELFF	TGTGCCATCAGTGAGTCTAGGGGCACCGGGGAGCTGTTTTTT
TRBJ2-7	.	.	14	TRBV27	CASSLEVGSYEQYF	TGTGCCAGCAGTTTAGAGGTAGGCTCCTACGAGCAGTACTTC
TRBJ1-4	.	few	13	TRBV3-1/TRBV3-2	CASSQVRQEKLFF	TGTGCCAGCAGCCAAGTACGGCAGGAAAAACTGTTTTTT
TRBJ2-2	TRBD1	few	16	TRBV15	CATSRGTGLDTGELFF	TGTGCCACCAGCAGAGGGACAGGGTTGGACACCGGGGAGCTGTTTTTT
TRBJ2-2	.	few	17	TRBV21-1	CASSKTLGTGNTGELFF	TGTGCCAGCAGCAAAACCCTAGGGACAGGGAACACCGGGGAGCTGTTTTTT
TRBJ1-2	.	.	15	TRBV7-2	CASSRAAGSAYGYTF	TGTGCCAGCAGCCGGGCAGCAGGGTCCGCCTATGGCTACACCTTC
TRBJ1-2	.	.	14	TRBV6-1	CASSENEGWEGYTF	TGTGCCAGCAGTGAGAACGAGGGGTGGGAGGGCTACACCTTC
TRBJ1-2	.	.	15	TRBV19	CASSIDMGRIYGYTF	TGTGCCAGTAGTATAGATATGGGACGGATCTATGGCTACACCTTC
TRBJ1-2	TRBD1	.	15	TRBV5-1	CASSQGQGIFYGYTF	TGCGCCAGCAGCCAGGGACAGGGGATCTTCTATGGCTACACCTTC
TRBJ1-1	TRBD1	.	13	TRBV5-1	CASSLAGTAEAFF	TGCGCCAGCAGCTTGGCCGGGACAGCCGAAGCTTTCTTT
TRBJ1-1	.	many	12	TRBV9	CASSGLNTEAFF	TGTGCCAGCAGCGGGTTGAACACTGAAGCTTTCTTT
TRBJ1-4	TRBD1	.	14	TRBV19	CASTEGTGGEKLFF	TGTGCCAGTACGGAGGGGACAGGGGGTGAAAAACTGTTTTTT
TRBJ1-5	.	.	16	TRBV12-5	CASGLVGDASNQPQHF	TGTGCTAGTGGTTTGGTGGGGGACGCCAGCAATCAGCCCCAGCATTTT